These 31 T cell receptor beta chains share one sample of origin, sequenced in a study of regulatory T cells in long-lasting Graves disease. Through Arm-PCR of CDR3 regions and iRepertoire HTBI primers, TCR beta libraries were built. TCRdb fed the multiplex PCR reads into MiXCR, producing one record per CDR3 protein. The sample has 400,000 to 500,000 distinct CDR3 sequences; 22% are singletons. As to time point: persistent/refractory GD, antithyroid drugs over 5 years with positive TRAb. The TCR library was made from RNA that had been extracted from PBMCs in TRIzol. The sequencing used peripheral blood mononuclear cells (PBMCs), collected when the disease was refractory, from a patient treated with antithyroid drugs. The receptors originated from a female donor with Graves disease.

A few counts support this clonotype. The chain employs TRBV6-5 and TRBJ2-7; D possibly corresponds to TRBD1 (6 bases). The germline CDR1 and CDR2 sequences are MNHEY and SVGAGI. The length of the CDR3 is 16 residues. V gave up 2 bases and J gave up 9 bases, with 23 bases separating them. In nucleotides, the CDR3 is TGTGCCAGCAGTTACCCCGGGACACTACCAAAGAGGTGGCAGTACTTC. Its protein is CASSYPGTLPKRWQYF.

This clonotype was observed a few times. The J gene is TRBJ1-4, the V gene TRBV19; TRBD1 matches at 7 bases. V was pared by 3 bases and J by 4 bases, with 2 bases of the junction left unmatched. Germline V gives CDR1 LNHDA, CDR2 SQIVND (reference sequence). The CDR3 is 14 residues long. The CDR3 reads CASSIGTDNEKLFF. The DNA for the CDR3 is TGTGCCAGTAGTATCGGGACAGATAATGAAAAACTGTTTTTT.

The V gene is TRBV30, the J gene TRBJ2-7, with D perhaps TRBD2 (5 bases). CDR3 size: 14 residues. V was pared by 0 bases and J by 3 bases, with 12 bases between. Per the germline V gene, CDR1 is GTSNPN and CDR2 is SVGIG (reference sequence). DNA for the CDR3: TGTGCCTGGAGTGTAGTGCCAGCGGTCTACGAGCAGTACTTC. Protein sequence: CAWSVVPAVYEQYF.

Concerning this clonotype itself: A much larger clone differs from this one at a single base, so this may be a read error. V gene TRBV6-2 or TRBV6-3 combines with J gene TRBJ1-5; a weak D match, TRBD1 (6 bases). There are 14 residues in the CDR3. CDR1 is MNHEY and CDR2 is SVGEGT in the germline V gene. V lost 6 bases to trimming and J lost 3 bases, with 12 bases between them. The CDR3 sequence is CASSGDRPNQPQHF. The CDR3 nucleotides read TGTGCCAGCAGCGGAGACAGGCCCAATCAGCCCCAGCATTTT.

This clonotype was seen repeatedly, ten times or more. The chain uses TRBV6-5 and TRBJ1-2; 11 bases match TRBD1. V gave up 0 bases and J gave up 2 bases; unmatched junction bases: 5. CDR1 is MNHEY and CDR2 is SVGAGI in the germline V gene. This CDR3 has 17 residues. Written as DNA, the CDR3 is TGTGCCAGCAGTTACTCAGCACGGGACAGGGGGAACTATGGCTACACCTTC. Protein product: CASSYSARDRGNYGYTF.

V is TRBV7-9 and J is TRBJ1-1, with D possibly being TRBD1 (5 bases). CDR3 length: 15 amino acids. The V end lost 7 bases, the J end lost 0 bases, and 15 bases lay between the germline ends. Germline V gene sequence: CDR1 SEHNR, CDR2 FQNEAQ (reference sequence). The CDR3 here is CASTKGQGMNTEAFF. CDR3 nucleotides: TGTGCCAGCACCAAGGGGCAGGGCATGAACACTGAAGCTTTCTTT.

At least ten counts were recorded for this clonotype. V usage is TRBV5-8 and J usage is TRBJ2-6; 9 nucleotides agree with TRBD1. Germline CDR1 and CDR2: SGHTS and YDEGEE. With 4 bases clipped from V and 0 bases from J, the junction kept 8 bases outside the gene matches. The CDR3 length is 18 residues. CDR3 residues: CASSSNRGHSSGANVLTF. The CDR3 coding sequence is TGTGCCAGCAGCAGTAACAGGGGGCATAGCTCTGGGGCCAACGTCCTGACTTTC.

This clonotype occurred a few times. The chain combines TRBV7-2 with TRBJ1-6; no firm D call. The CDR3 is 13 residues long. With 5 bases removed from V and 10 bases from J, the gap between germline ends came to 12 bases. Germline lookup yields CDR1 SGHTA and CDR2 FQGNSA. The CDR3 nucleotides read TGTGCCAGCAGCCCCGCGGTGGAGTCACCCCTCCACTTT. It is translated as CASSPAVESPLHF.

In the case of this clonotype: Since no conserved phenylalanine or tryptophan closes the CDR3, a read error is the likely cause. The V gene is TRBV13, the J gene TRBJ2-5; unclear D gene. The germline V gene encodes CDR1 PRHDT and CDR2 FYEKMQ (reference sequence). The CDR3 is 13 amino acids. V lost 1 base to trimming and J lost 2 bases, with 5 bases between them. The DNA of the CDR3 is TGTGCCAGCAGCTTAGCCCCACAAGAGACCCAGTACGTC. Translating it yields CASSLAPQETQYV.

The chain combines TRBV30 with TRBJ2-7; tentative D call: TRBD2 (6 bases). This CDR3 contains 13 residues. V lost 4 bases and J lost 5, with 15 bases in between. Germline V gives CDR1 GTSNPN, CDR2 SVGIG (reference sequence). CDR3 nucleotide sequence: TGTGCCTGGACCGGGGGAGGTTTCAACGAGCAGTACTTC. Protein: CAWTGGGFNEQYF.

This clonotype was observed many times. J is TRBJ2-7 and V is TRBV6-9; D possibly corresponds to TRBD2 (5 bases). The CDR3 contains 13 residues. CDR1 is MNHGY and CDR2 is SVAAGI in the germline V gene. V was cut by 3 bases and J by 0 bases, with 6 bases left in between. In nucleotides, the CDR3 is TGTGCCAGCAGTTACGAGGGCTCCTACGAGCAGTACTTC. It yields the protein CASSYEGSYEQYF.

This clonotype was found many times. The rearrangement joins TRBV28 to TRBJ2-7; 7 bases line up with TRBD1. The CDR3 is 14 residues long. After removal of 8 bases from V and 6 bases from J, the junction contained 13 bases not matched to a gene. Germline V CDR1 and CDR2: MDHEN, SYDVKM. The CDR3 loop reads CASPPPAGGGEQYF. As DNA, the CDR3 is TGTGCCAGCCCTCCGCCGGCAGGGGGTGGCGAGCAGTACTTC.

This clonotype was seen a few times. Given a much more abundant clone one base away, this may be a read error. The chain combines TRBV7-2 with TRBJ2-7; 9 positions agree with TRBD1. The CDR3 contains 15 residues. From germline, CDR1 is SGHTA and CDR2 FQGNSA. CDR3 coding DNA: TGTGCCTGCAGCGGGGCCGCGGGACAGGGCTACGAGCAGTACTTC. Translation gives CACSGAAGQGYEQYF.

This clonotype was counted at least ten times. The CDR3 protein is CASTATGIGEQYF. Here the CDR3 DNA reads TGTGCCAGCACCGCGACAGGGATAGGTGAGCAGTACTTC. The chain has TRBV6-1 and TRBJ2-7; 7 bases match TRBD1. Trimming took 7 bases from V and 7 from J; bases not matched to a gene: 10. This CDR3 region has 13 residues. Germline-derived CDR1 and CDR2 are MNHNS and SASEGT.

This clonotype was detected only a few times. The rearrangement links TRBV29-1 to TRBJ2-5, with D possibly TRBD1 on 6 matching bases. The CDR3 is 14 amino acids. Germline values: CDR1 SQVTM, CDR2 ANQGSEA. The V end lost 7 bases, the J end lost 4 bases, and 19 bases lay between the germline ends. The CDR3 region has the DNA TGCAGCGGGGAACAGGGCTCGGCCCTAGAGACCCAGTACTTC. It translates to CSGEQGSALETQYF.

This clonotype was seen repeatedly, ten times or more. The CDR3 here is CASSSGTGGDGYTF. As DNA, the CDR3 is TGTGCCAGCAGTTCCGGGACAGGGGGCGATGGCTACACCTTC. This rearrangement joins TRBV28 to TRBJ1-2, with 12 nucleotides matching TRBD1. The CDR3 runs to 14 residues. The trim removed 4 bases at V and 6 bases at J, leaving 3 bases unmatched. Germline values: CDR1 MDHEN, CDR2 SYDVKM.

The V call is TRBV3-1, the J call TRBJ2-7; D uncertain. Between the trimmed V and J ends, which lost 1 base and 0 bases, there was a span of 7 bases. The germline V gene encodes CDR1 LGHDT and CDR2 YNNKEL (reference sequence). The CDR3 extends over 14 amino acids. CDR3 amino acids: CASSQGVSSYEQYF. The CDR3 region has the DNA TGTGCCAGCAGCCAAGGGGTAAGCTCCTACGAGCAGTACTTC.

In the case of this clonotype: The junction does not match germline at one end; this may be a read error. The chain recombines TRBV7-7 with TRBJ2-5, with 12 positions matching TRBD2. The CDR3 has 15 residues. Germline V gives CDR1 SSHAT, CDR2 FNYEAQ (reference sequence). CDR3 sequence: CASSRTSGAPETQYF. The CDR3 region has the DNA TGTGCTAGCAGCAGGACTAGCGGGGCTCCAGAGACCCAGTACTTC.

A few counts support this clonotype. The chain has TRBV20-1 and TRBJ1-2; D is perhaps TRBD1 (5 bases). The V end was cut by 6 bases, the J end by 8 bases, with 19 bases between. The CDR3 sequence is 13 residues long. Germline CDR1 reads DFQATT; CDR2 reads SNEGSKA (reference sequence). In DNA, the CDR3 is TGCAGTGCATTCAGGGTTGGAGAACGCGGCTACACCTTC. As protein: CSAFRVGERGYTF.

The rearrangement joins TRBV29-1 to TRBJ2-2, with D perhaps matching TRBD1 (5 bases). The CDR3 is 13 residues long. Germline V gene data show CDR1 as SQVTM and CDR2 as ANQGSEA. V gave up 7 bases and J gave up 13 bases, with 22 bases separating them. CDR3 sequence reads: CSARTIYTGGLFF. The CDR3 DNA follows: TGCAGCGCCCGGACAATCTACACCGGTGGGCTGTTTTTT.

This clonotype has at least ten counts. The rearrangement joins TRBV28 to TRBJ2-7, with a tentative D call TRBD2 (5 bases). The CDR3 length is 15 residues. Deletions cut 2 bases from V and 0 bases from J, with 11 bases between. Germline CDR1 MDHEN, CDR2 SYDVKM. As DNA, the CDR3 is TGTGCCAGCAGTTTAAGAGGGCCAAGCTCCTACGAGCAGTACTTC. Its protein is CASSLRGPSSYEQYF.

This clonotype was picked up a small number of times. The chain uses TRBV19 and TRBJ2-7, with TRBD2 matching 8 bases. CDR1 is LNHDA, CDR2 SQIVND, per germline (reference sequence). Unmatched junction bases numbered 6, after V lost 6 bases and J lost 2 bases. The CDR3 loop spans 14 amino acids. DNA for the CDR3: TGTGCCAGTAGCGGGAGGGGAGCGGCCTACGAGCAGTACTTC. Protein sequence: CASSGRGAAYEQYF. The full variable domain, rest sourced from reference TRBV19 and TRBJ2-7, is DGGITQSPKYLFRKEGQNVTLSCEQNLNHDAMYWYRQDPGQGLRLIYYSQIVNDFQKGDIAEGYSVSREKKESFPLTVTSAQKNPTAFYLCASSGRGAAYEQYFGPGTRLTVT.

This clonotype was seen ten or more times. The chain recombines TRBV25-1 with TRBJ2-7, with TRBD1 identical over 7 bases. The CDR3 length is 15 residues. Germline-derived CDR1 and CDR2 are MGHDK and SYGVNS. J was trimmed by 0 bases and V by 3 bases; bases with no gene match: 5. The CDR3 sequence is CASSDERQGSYEQYF. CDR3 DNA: TGTGCCAGCAGTGACGAGAGACAGGGCTCCTACGAGCAGTACTTC.

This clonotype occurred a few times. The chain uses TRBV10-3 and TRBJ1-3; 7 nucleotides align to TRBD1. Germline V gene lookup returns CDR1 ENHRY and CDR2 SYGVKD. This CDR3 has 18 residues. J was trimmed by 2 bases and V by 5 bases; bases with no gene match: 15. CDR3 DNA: TGTGCCATCAGTCAATATCTTACAGGGGAAGGAACTGGAAACACCATATATTTT. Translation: CAISQYLTGEGTGNTIYF.

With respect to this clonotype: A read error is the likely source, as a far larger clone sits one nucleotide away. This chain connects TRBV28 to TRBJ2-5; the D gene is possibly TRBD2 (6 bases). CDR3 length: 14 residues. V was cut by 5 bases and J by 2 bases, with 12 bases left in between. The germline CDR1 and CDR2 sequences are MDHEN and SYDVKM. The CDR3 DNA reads TGTGCCAGCAGTGCGGGCGGGGTACAAGAGACCCAGTACTTC. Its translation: CASSAGGVQETQYF.

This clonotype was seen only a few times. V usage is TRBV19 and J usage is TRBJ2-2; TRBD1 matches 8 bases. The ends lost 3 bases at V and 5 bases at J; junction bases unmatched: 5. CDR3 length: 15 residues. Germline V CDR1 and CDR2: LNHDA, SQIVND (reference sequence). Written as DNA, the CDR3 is TGTGCCAGTAGTATTGGAACAGGGGGAACCGGGGAGCTGTTTTTT. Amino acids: CASSIGTGGTGELFF.

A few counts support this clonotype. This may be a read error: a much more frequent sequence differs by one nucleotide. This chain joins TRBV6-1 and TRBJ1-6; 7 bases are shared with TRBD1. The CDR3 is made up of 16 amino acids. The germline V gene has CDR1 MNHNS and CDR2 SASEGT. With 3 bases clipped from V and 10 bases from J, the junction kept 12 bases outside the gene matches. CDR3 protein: CASSESFRQGGSPLHF. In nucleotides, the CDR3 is TGTGCCAGCAGTGAGTCTTTCCGACAGGGAGGGTCACCCCTCCACTTT.

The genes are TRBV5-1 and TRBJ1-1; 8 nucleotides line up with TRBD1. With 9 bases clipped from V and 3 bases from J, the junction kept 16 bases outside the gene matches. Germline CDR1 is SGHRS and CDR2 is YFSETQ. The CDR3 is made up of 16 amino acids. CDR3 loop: CANHGQGPTCDTEAFF. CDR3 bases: TGCGCCAATCACGGACAGGGACCCACCTGCGACACTGAAGCTTTCTTT.

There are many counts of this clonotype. Here the CDR3 reads CASSEVWHNEQFF. In DNA form, the CDR3 reads TGTGCCAGCAGTGAAGTGTGGCACAATGAGCAGTTCTTC. The chain links TRBV2 to TRBJ2-1; D call uncertain. CDR3 length equals 13 residues. The V end lost 1 base, the J end lost 5 bases, and 6 bases lay between the germline ends. Per the germline V gene, CDR1 is SNHLY and CDR2 is FYNNEI.

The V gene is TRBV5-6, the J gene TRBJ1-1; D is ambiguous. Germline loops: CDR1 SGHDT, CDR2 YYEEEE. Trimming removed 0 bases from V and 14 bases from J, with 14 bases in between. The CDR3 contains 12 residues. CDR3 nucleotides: TGTGCCAGCAGCTTGGGACCGACGAAGCGGTTCTTT. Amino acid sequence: CASSLGPTKRFF.

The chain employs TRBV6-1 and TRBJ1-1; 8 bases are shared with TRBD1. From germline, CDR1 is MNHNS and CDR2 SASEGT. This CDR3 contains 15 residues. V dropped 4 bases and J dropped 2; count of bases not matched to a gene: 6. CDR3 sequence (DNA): TGTGCCAGCAGTGGGCCAGGACAGGGCAACACTGAAGCTTTCTTT. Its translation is CASSGPGQGNTEAFF.